This TCR beta chain was sequenced during a study of T cell repertoires in cytomegalovirus infection. Study-wide findings and caveats: Based on cumulative public TCR beta family frequency, carriers of CMV plus the relevant HLA were identified.

TCRdb re-derived calls from the reads in MiXCR, one entry per CDR3 protein. The sample consists of more than 250,000 distinct CDR3 sequences, roughly 25% of them appearing once. This CDR3 contains 13 residues. The germline V gene encodes CDR1 MNHEY and CDR2 SVGEGT. V was trimmed by 6 bases and J by 3 bases, leaving 10 bases between them. This clonotype has ten or more counts. Its target is not known. The genes are TRBV6-2 or TRBV6-3 and TRBJ2-3; the D is unclear. This sequence originates from a human donor in good health (CMV status not recorded). Some clones in this sample may be carry-over from other donors' samples. The source was cultured PBMCs, collected from culture after CMV antigen stimulation. CDR3 sequence: CASSHGLTDTQYF. In DNA, the CDR3 is TGTGCCAGCAGCCACGGGCTAACAGATACGCAGTATTTT.